The next 28 T cell receptor beta chains were all read from a single sample in a study of monozygotic twins with inflammatory bowel disease. From its re-call of the 5' RACE reads, TCRdb lists each CDR3 protein once, without DNA. In all, the sample yields about 140,000 distinct CDR3 sequences. The sequencing sample was made of blood. The receptors shown here come from a human donor with ulcerative colitis or Crohn's disease, or a healthy co-twin of an affected twin (not recorded which).

The CDR3 sequence is CASSEDTGIAPHNEQFF. The chain couples TRBV3-1 to TRBJ2-1; TCRdb's D call of TRBD2 is untestable without DNA. The CDR3 has 17 residues. Germline CDR1 LGHDT, CDR2 YNNKEL (reference sequence).

The rearrangement joins TRBV20-1 to TRBJ1-1; TCRdb's D call of TRBD1 is untestable without DNA. The CDR3 is made up of 16 amino acids. Looked up from germline, CDR1 is DFQATT and CDR2 is SNEGSKA (reference sequence). CDR3: CSASLLGAGVNTEAFF.

This sequence joins TRBV6-1 and TRBJ2-4; TCRdb's D call of TRBD1 is untestable without DNA. In germline, CDR1 is MNHNS, CDR2 SASEGT. The CDR3 length is 17 residues. This CDR3 is CASRGDRGHSRKNMQYF.

The CDR3 sequence is CASSSVIGGTQYF. The chain carries TRBV5-1 and TRBJ2-3. Germline-derived CDR1 and CDR2 are SGHRS and YFSETQ. CDR3 length equals 13 residues.

V gene TRBV20-1 combines with J gene TRBJ2-3; TCRdb's D gene call, TRBD1, goes unchecked for lack of DNA. Germline V CDR1 and CDR2: DFQATT, SNEGSKA (reference sequence). The CDR3 spans 15 residues. The CDR3 spells CSTLGNPGGTDTQYF.

The chain couples TRBV30 to TRBJ1-6. Germline V gene sequence: CDR1 GTSNPN, CDR2 SVGIG (reference sequence). This CDR3 has 13 amino acids. CDR3 in amino acids: CAWTLGGNSPLHF.

The chain couples TRBV12-2 to TRBJ1-1; checking the TCRdb D call of TRBD1 is not possible without DNA. TRBV12-2 is recorded as a pseudogene. CDR3 size: 18 residues. This CDR3 reads CASRLVIPGRGLNTEAFF.

V is TRBV20-1 and J is TRBJ1-6; TCRdb's assignment of TRBD1 cannot be checked, as there is no DNA. CDR3 size: 14 residues. The V gene's germline CDR1 is DFQATT and CDR2 SNEGSKA (reference sequence). Here the CDR3 reads CSARFSGVNSPLHF.

The chain links TRBV28 to TRBJ2-3; TCRdb picks TRBD2, but there is no DNA to check that call. Germline V gene sequence: CDR1 MDHEN, CDR2 SYDVKM. The CDR3 loop spans 15 amino acids. CDR3 protein: CASSTLAVSTDTQYF. Combining the CDR3 with reference TRBV28 and TRBJ2-3 gives the whole variable domain DVKVTQSSRYLVKRTGEKVFLECVQDMDHENMFWYRQDPGLGLRLIYFSYDVKMKEKGDIPEGYSVSREKKERFSLILESASTNQTSMYLCASSTLAVSTDTQYFGPGTRLTVL.

The rearrangement links TRBV20-1 to TRBJ1-2; the TCRdb call, TRBD1, lacks DNA for checking. Germline CDR1 is DFQATT and CDR2 is SNEGSKA (reference sequence). CDR3 size: 14 residues. CDR3 sequence reads: CSARSTQGGGGYTF.

V gene TRBV7-8 combines with J gene TRBJ1-5. Germline CDR1 and CDR2: SGHVS and FQNEAQ. CDR3 length: 12 residues. The CDR3 here is CASSSPERPQHF.

V and J are TRBV5-1 and TRBJ2-3; TCRdb designates TRBD1, a call that cannot be tested without DNA. Germline values: CDR1 SGHRS, CDR2 YFSETQ. The CDR3 contains 15 residues. The CDR3 reads CASSLGGGARATQYF.

The genes are TRBV29-1 and TRBJ2-5; TCRdb's D call, TRBD1, is unchecked because there is no DNA. The germline V gene has CDR1 SQVTM and CDR2 ANQGSEA. The CDR3 covers 12 residues. CDR3 amino acids: CSVVRGPETQYF.

V usage is TRBV5-1 and J usage is TRBJ2-6; no DNA is available, so the TRBD1 call from TCRdb remains unchecked. Germline assignment: CDR1 SGHRS and CDR2 YFSETQ. The CDR3 contains 16 residues. CDR3 in amino acids: CASRPDSPSGANVLTF.

The gene calls are TRBV5-1 and TRBJ2-7; TCRdb's D gene call, TRBD1, goes unchecked for lack of DNA. The CDR3 has 14 amino acids. The germline CDR1 and CDR2 sequences are SGHRS and YFSETQ. Here the CDR3 reads CASSLVPGTYEQYF.

J is TRBJ2-1 and V is TRBV20-1. The CDR3 contains 13 residues. Germline CDR1 and CDR2: DFQATT and SNEGSKA (reference sequence). The chain's CDR3 is CSARGQYYNEQFF.

The chain couples TRBV7-2 to TRBJ1-1. This CDR3 is built from 13 residues. Germline V gene sequence: CDR1 SGHTA, CDR2 FQGNSA. The CDR3 is CASSFRTNTEAFF.

The chain recombines TRBV5-1 with TRBJ2-3; the D call of TRBD2 rests on TCRdb alone, since no DNA is present to check it. Germline V gene sequence: CDR1 SGHRS, CDR2 YFSETQ. This CDR3 is 19 amino acids long. The CDR3 loop reads CASSLDGRLAGGRTDTQYF.

The V and J genes are TRBV7-2 and TRBJ2-7; the TRBD1 assignment by TCRdb is unverifiable without DNA. The CDR3 runs to 14 residues. CDR1 and CDR2 from the germline V gene are SGHTA and FQGNSA. Here the CDR3 reads CASSYRDRAYEQYF.

The chain employs TRBV15 and TRBJ2-5. This CDR3 has 15 amino acids. In germline, CDR1 is LNHNV, CDR2 YYDKDF (reference sequence). The CDR3 protein is CATSRDRWKWETQYF. The whole variable domain, filled in from reference TRBV15 and TRBJ2-5, reads DAMVIQNPRYQVTQFGKPVTLSCSQTLNHNVMYWYQQKSSQAPKLLFHYYDKDFNNEADTPDNFQSRRPNTSFCFLDIRSPGLGDTAMYLCATSRDRWKWETQYFGPGTRLLVL.

The chain carries TRBV5-1 and TRBJ2-5; as DNA is missing, the TRBD2 call by TCRdb cannot be tested. The germline CDR1 and CDR2 sequences are SGHRS and YFSETQ. The CDR3 length is 15 residues. The CDR3 sequence is CASSSGLAGEETQYF.

V usage is TRBV18 and J usage is TRBJ1-1; the D call from TCRdb, TRBD1, cannot be confirmed without DNA. There are 15 residues in the CDR3. Germline lookup yields CDR1 KGHSH and CDR2 LQKENI. This chain's CDR3 is CASSPDSTMNTEAFF.

CDR3 sequence reads: CSAQKAGGTDTQYF. The chain links TRBV20-1 to TRBJ2-3; TCRdb outputs TRBD2, but without DNA this stays unchecked. Germline V gene sequence: CDR1 DFQATT, CDR2 SNEGSKA (reference sequence). The CDR3 consists of 14 residues.

CDR3 amino acids: CSARDRQGGPNYGYTF. The chain has TRBV20-1 and TRBJ1-2. Per germline, CDR1 DFQATT and CDR2 SNEGSKA (reference sequence). The CDR3 has 16 amino acids.

The rearrangement uses TRBV4-2 and TRBJ2-1. Germline-derived CDR1 and CDR2 are LGHNA and YNFKEQ. This CDR3 region has 13 residues. CDR3 sequence: CASSQGVINEQSF.

The J gene is TRBJ1-5, the V gene TRBV5-1; the D call of TRBD1 rests on TCRdb alone, since no DNA is present to check it. The CDR3 runs to 15 residues. Germline V CDR1 and CDR2: SGHRS, YFSETQ. This chain's CDR3 is CASSLGDIGGQPQHF.

This CDR3 is CASRVGQGYTGELFF. The chain has TRBV7-3 and TRBJ2-2; as DNA is missing, the TRBD1 call by TCRdb cannot be tested. CDR1 is SGHTA and CDR2 is FQGTGA in the germline V gene. The CDR3 extends over 15 amino acids. The full variable domain, rest sourced from reference TRBV7-3 and TRBJ2-2, is GAGVSQTPSNKVTEKGKYVELRCDPISGHTALYWYRQSLGQGPEFLIYFQGTGAADDSGLPNDRFFAVRPEGSVSTLKIQRTERGDSAVYLCASRVGQGYTGELFFGEGSRLTVL.

The chain has TRBV5-1 and TRBJ2-1. CDR3 size: 15 residues. CDR1 and CDR2 from the germline V gene are SGHRS and YFSETQ. CDR3 residues: CASSEQLSSYNEQFF.